This T cell receptor (beta chain) was identified in a study of blood T cell repertoires in COVID-19. Turning to the study itself: Samples came from the United States, Italy and Spain, spanning acute and convalescent COVID-19.

On this clone itself: Other DNA sequences from this sample encode an identical CDR3 as well.

Trimming cost V 2 bases and J 1 base, with 5 bases left between them. Per the germline V gene, CDR1 is MNHEY and CDR2 is SMNVEV (reference sequence). CDR3 size: 13 residues. In the source study's methods: Scientists estimated how many nucleated cells there were by amplifying reference gene primers. The assay was immunoSEQ multiplex PCR, and TCRdb's table has in-frame clones only and misses some. Clone size and the V and J calls come from that table; the DNA yielded D and trimming. The table lists some 270,000 clones, 84% of them singletons. What was sequenced was peripheral blood. This TCR was recovered from a woman in her forties who had recovered from COVID-19. This chain uses TRBV27 with TRBJ1-1, with D hard to call. The CDR3 DNA follows: TGTGCCAGCAGTTTAAGACAGAACACTGAAGCTTTCTTT. As protein: CASSLRQNTEAFF.